A single sample gave rise to the 24 T cell receptor beta chains below, sequenced in a study of CD8+ T cells in alopecia areata. Combined cutaneous lymph node cells underwent sorting by CD4, CD8alpha, NKG2D, NKG2ACE and additional markers. RNA extraction and reverse transcription yielded cDNA as sequencing template. Using immunoSEQ multiplex PCR, the repertoire was profiled, and TCRdb retains in-frame clones only, with some absent. The sample shows under 350,000 clones, none of them appearing just once. Sample: CD4+ T cells sorted from a lymph node. These receptors all stem from a C3H/HeJ mouse with alopecia areata. The strain bears MHC haplotype H2-k.

This clone turned up a few times. The gene names given are mouse names. The CDR3 end is not reached by the read, which stops 4 residues before it; the germline J gene fills it in. The chain joins TRBV17 to TRBJ2-2; 8 bases are a match to TRBD1. Germline V lookup: CDR1 MNHDT, CDR2 YYDKIL. J lost 4 bases, V lost 0 bases, and 7 bases had no gene match. This CDR3 has 17 residues. CDR3 bases read: TGTGCTAGCAGTAGAGACGCGACAGGGGTTCGCACCGGG. Protein product: CASSRDATGVRTG. The full CDR3 reads CASSRDATGVRTGQLYF.

As regards this clone: Gene names and germline match the mouse. The CDR3 goes on 4 residues after the read ends, and that part is filled in from the germline J gene. This sequence joins TRBV1 and TRBJ2-1; 8 bases agree with TRBD1. Germline V lookup: CDR1 NSQYPW, CDR2 LRSPGD (reference sequence). The V gene end was trimmed by 6 bases and the J gene end by 4 bases; junction bases not matched to a gene: 5. CDR3 length: 14 amino acids. The CDR3 sequence is CTCRGQGEYAEQFF. The CDR3 DNA, read in part, is TGCACCTGCAGAGGACAGGGAGAGTATGCT.

On this clone: Gene and germline names: mouse. The read terminates 4 residues before the CDR3 end, so the remaining end is supplied by the germline J gene. The V and J genes are TRBV19 and TRBJ2-2; TRBD2 agrees at 9 bases. The CDR3 is made up of 16 amino acids. Germline CDR1 and CDR2: FNHDT and SITEND (reference sequence). J was trimmed by 4 bases and V by 6 bases; bases with no gene match: 10. CDR3: CASIRTGGSGTGQLYF. The CDR3 DNA, read in part, is TGTGCCAGCATTCGTACTGGGGGGAGTGGCACCGGG.

The sample holds many counts of this clone. Gene labels here are mouse ones. The read terminates 4 residues before the CDR3 end, so the remaining end is supplied by the germline J gene. The V and J genes are TRBV1 and TRBJ2-5, with 7 bases that match TRBD2. The V gene's germline CDR1 is NSQYPW and CDR2 LRSPGD (reference sequence). Losses at the gene ends were 6 bases for V and 0 bases for J; bases not matched to a gene: 6. This CDR3 region has 15 residues. The CDR3 spells CTCSTLGENQDTQYF. CDR3 DNA (partial): TGCACCTGCAGCACCCTGGGGGAGAACCAAGAC.

This clone has a handful of counts. Each gene name is a mouse one. The sequenced fragment ends 3 residues before the CDR3 boundary, so the rest is inferred from the germline J gene. The chain uses TRBV13-1 and TRBJ1-6, with D perhaps TRBD1 (5 bases). TRBJ1-6 is annotated as an ORF whose role is uncertain. Per germline, CDR1 NSHNY and CDR2 SYGAGN. Trimming pared 5 bases from V and 7 bases from J, leaving 7 bases between. The CDR3 is 12 amino acids. The CDR3 protein is CASSRVNSPLYF. The sequenced CDR3 bases are TGTGCCAGCAGCAGGGTCAATTCGCCC.

This clone was seen only a few times. These gene names are mouse names. The sequenced CDR3 bases are TGTGCCAGCGCGCCAGGGCCCTATAATTCGCCC. Translated: CASAPGPYNSP. The full CDR3 reads CASAPGPYNSPLYF. The rearrangement links TRBV13-2 to TRBJ1-6; TRBD1 is a possible D gene (5 bases). The CDR3 extends 3 residues past the end of the read, so its final part is completed from the germline J gene. TRBJ1-6 counts as an open reading frame of uncertain function. CDR1 NNHNN and CDR2 SYGAGS come from the germline V gene (reference sequence). The CDR3 is 14 amino acids. Between the trimmed V and J ends, which lost 6 bases and 2 bases, there was a span of 9 bases.

As concerns this clone: Mouse gene names and germline throughout. Read data end 4 residues before the CDR3 end; the end is taken from the germline J gene. The chain is built from TRBV29 and TRBJ1-2, with TRBD1 identical over 9 bases. There are 15 residues in the CDR3. Germline V gene lookup returns CDR1 MSHET and CDR2 SYDVDS. V lost 5 bases to trimming and J lost 1 base; unmatched junction nucleotides: 5. CDR3 sequence reads: CASSPGTGLNSDYTF. Incomplete CDR3 DNA: TGTGCTAGCAGTCCCGGGACAGGGCTAAACTCC.

Concerning this clone itself: Genes and germline come from the mouse. Read sequence stops 4 residues before the CDR3 end, and the germline J gene provides the missing end. The chain has TRBV1 and TRBJ2-1, with 9 bases fitting TRBD1. V lost 3 bases, J lost 5 bases, and 2 bases stayed unmatched. The CDR3 is 14 amino acids. The V gene's germline CDR1 is NSQYPW and CDR2 LRSPGD (reference sequence). The CDR3 loop reads CTCSAWDRDAEQFF. The sequenced part of the CDR3 DNA is TGCACCTGCAGTGCGTGGGACAGGGATGCT.

This clone was detected ten times or more. These gene names are mouse names. The CDR3 goes on 4 residues after the read ends, and that part is filled in from the germline J gene. This chain links TRBV14 with TRBJ2-4, with 8 bases identical to TRBD1. The CDR3 runs to 15 residues. V was pared by 6 bases and J by 0 bases, with 6 bases of the junction left unmatched. Germline lookup yields CDR1 SGHDT and CDR2 FRDEAV. CDR3 bases read: TGTGCCAGCACCCGACAGGGGACTAGTCAAAAC. Its protein product is CASTRQGTSQN. The complete CDR3 reads CASTRQGTSQNTLYF.

This clone showed up just a few times. The gene names here belong to mouse. Read data end 4 residues before the CDR3 end; the end is taken from the germline J gene. The V and J genes are TRBV31 and TRBJ2-2; a possible D gene is TRBD2 (6 bases). Germline CDR1 is GKSSPN and CDR2 is SITVG. The CDR3 covers 14 residues. With 2 bases removed from V and 2 bases from J, the gap between germline ends came to 9 bases. CDR3 DNA, as far as it was read: TGTGCCTGGAGTGGGGGGACCAACACCGGG. Amino acid sequence: CAWSGGTNTG. The entire CDR3 is CAWSGGTNTGQLYF.

This clone was recorded a few times. Mouse names are used for the genes. Other DNA sequences within the sample encode an identical CDR3. The CDR3 protein is CASSIWGTEVFF. The sequenced CDR3 bases are TGTGCCAGCAGTATCTGGGGGACA. This chain joins TRBV19 and TRBJ1-1; the D gene is possibly TRBD1 (5 bases). The read stops 4 residues short of the end of the CDR3; the missing end is completed from the germline J gene. CDR3 length: 12 amino acids. Germline V CDR1 and CDR2: FNHDT, SITEND (reference sequence). The full variable domain, its missing parts supplied by reference TRBV19 and TRBJ1-1, is GGIITQTPKFLIGQEGQKLTLKCQQNFNHDTMYWYRQDSGKGLRLIYYSITENDLQKGDLSEGYDASREKKSSFSLTVTSAQKNEMAVFLCASSIWGTEVFFGKGTRLTVV.

This clone showed up many times. Mouse names are used for the genes. The sequenced fragment ends 4 residues before the CDR3 boundary, so the rest is inferred from the germline J gene. The chain combines TRBV17 with TRBJ2-5; the match to TRBD2 covers 10 bases. The CDR3 sequence is 15 residues long. Germline V gene sequence: CDR1 MNHDT, CDR2 YYDKIL. CDR3 sequence: CASSRDGTGEDTQYF. The covered CDR3 bases are TGTGCTAGCAGTAGAGACGGGACTGGGGAAGAC.

This clone was observed a few times. Gene names and germline match the mouse. The read finishes 3 residues shy of the CDR3 end, and the germline J gene is used to complete it. This chain links TRBV13-1 with TRBJ1-6; the match to TRBD1 covers 8 bases. TRBJ1-6 is placed among ORFs of uncertain function. After removal of 6 bases from V and 5 bases from J, the junction contained 4 bases not matched to a gene. The CDR3 loop spans 14 amino acids. Looked up from germline, CDR1 is NSHNY and CDR2 is SYGAGN. The sequenced CDR3 bases are TGTGCCAGCACCCCGGACAGGGATAATTCGCCC. Amino acid sequence: CASTPDRDNSP. The full CDR3 protein is CASTPDRDNSPLYF.

A word on this clone: Genes and germline are mouse. From the germline J gene comes the end of the CDR3, since the read stops 4 residues before it. J is TRBJ2-2 and V is TRBV19; the match to TRBD2 covers 11 bases. The CDR3 extends over 16 amino acids. After removal of 4 bases from V and 0 bases from J, the junction contained 2 bases not matched to a gene. CDR1 is FNHDT and CDR2 is SITEND in the germline V gene (reference sequence). The covered CDR3 bases are TGTGCCAGCAGTCGGGACTGGGGGTCAAACACCGGG. Translated: CASSRDWGSNTG. In full, the CDR3 is CASSRDWGSNTGQLYF.

This clone showed up just a few times. Any gene name here is a mouse gene name. The read terminates 4 residues ahead of where the CDR3 ends, so the germline J gene completes it. Other DNA sequences in the same sample also yield this CDR3. The genes are TRBV1 and TRBJ2-1; 10 bases fit TRBD2. CDR1 NSQYPW and CDR2 LRSPGD come from the germline V gene (reference sequence). Trimming took 0 bases from V and 5 from J; bases not matched to a gene: 1. The CDR3 runs 15 residues. The CDR3 here is CTCSADGTGDAEQFF. The DNA read from the CDR3 is TGCACCTGCAGTGCAGATGGGACTGGGGATGCT.

About this clone itself: Gene names refer to mouse genes. With the read ending 4 residues before the CDR3 end, the germline J gene is used to fill in that end. The chain is built from TRBV13-1 and TRBJ1-2; weak D call: TRBD1 (6 bases). This CDR3 is 12 amino acids long. V lost 4 bases and J 4 bases, leaving 8 bases between the germline ends. Per the germline V gene, CDR1 is NSHNY and CDR2 is SYGAGN. CDR3 DNA (partial): TGTGCCAGCAGTACAGGGACCTCC. It codes for CASSTGTS. The entire CDR3 protein reads CASSTGTSDYTF.

Points on this clone: Gene names follow the mouse nomenclature. From the germline J gene comes the end of the CDR3, since the read stops 3 residues before it. At the DNA level, this CDR3 is encoded by other sequences in the same sample as well. The chain uses TRBV19 and TRBJ1-6, with TRBD1 matching over 7 bases. TRBJ1-6 has ORF status, its function being uncertain. J lost 2 bases, V lost 5 bases, and 1 base had no gene match. Germline CDR1 is FNHDT and CDR2 is SITEND (reference sequence). This CDR3 is built from 14 residues. CDR3 sequence reads: CASSQGAYNSPLYF. Incomplete CDR3 DNA: TGTGCCAGCAGCCAGGGGGCCTATAATTCGCCC.

The sample holds a few counts of this clone. Mouse gene names and germline throughout. The sequence runs out 4 residues before the end of the CDR3; the remainder is reconstructed from the germline J gene. The chain links TRBV19 to TRBJ1-2, with D possibly TRBD1 on 5 matching bases. This CDR3 is 12 amino acids long. Between the trimmed V and J ends, which lost 4 bases and 3 bases, there was a span of 7 bases. Germline CDR1 FNHDT, CDR2 SITEND (reference sequence). The CDR3 sequence is CASSFRDSDYTF. The covered CDR3 bases are TGTGCCAGCAGTTTCAGGGACTCC.

Worth noting for this clone: Gene names denote mouse genes. The read terminates 4 residues before the CDR3 end, so the remaining end is supplied by the germline J gene. J is TRBJ2-3 and V is TRBV5; TRBD2 matches at 8 bases. This CDR3 has 14 amino acids. J was trimmed by 3 bases and V by 2 bases; bases with no gene match: 1. Germline loops: CDR1 LGHNA, CDR2 YNLKQL (reference sequence). The DNA read from the CDR3 is TGTGCCAGCAGCCAACGACTGGGGGCAGAA. Encoded protein: CASSQRLGAE. The whole CDR3 region reads CASSQRLGAETLYF.

On this clone itself: Gene labels here are mouse ones. The CDR3 goes on 4 residues after the read ends, and that part is filled in from the germline J gene. The same CDR3 also results from other DNA sequences found in this sample. The chain is built from TRBV13-3 and TRBJ2-3, with TRBD1 as a possible D gene (6 bases). Germline V gives CDR1 NNHDY, CDR2 SYVADS. The CDR3 consists of 15 residues. V gave up 2 bases and J gave up 0 bases, with 10 bases separating them. CDR3 sequence: CASSERGHSAETLYF. The sequenced part of the CDR3 DNA is TGTGCCAGCAGTGAAAGGGGACATAGTGCAGAA.

On this clone: Gene labels here are mouse ones. The read stops 4 residues short of the end of the CDR3; the missing end is completed from the germline J gene. The chain couples TRBV13-3 to TRBJ2-5; a weak D match, TRBD1 (6 bases). V was trimmed by 4 bases and J by 2 bases, leaving 11 bases between them. Germline loops: CDR1 NNHDY, CDR2 SYVADS. The CDR3 spans 14 residues. The sequenced CDR3 bases are TGTGCCAGCAGTTACAGGGTTTCCCAAGAC. Residues: CASSYRVSQD. The CDR3, in full, reads CASSYRVSQDTQYF. Drawing the rest from reference TRBV13-3 and TRBJ2-5, the complete variable domain is EAAVTQSPRSKVAVTGGKVTLSCHQTNNHDYMYWYRQDTGHGLRLIHYSYVADSTEKGDIPDGYKASRPSQENFSLILELASLSQTAVYFCASSYRVSQDTQYFGPGTRLLVL.

A word on this clone: Each gene name is a mouse one. The CDR3 goes on 4 residues after the read ends, and that part is filled in from the germline J gene. V gene TRBV12-1 combines with J gene TRBJ2-2; 7 bases agree with TRBD1. CDR1 SGHSN and CDR2 HYEKVE come from the germline V gene. The CDR3 totals 16 residues. V lost 0 bases to trimming and J lost 3 bases; unmatched junction nucleotides: 6. This CDR3 is CASSLLQGEDTGQLYF. Incomplete CDR3 DNA: TGTGCCAGCTCTCTCCTCCAGGGGGAGGACACCGGG. The full variable domain, with the rest looked up from reference TRBV12-1 and TRBJ2-2, is DSGVVQSPRHIIKEKGGRSVLTCIPISGHSNVVWYQQTLGKELKFLIQHYEKVERDKGFLPSRFSVQQFDDYHSEMNMSALELEDSAMYFCASSLLQGEDTGQLYFGEGSKLTVL.

With respect to this clone: Gene labels here are mouse ones. The CDR3 here is CASRPGTGGSYEQYF. Partial CDR3 DNA: TGTGCCAGCAGGCCCGGGACAGGGGGCTCCTAT. The chain recombines TRBV13-1 with TRBJ2-7; 11 bases are shared with TRBD1. With the read ending 4 residues before the CDR3 end, the germline J gene is used to fill in that end. Unmatched junction bases numbered 4, after V lost 5 bases and J lost 0 bases. This CDR3 has 15 amino acids. CDR1 is NSHNY, CDR2 SYGAGN, per germline.

On this clone: The genes and germline here are from mouse. From the germline J gene comes the end of the CDR3, since the read stops 4 residues before it. The chain is built from TRBV31 and TRBJ2-3; 10 nucleotides line up with TRBD1. The CDR3 is made up of 16 amino acids. Germline V gene sequence: CDR1 GKSSPN, CDR2 SITVG. The V gene end was trimmed by 1 base and the J gene end by 2 bases; junction bases not matched to a gene: 6. CDR3 sequence: CAWSPDRGRNAETLYF. The sequenced CDR3 bases are TGTGCCTGGAGTCCCGACAGGGGGCGAAATGCAGAA.